Each of the 3 T cell receptor beta chains below was sequenced from the same sample in a study of blood T cell repertoires in COVID-19. Produced via immunoSEQ multiplex PCR; TCRdb's table is partial and in-frame only. The sample contains some 270,000 clones, around 86% of which appear only once. Sequenced sample: peripheral blood. Receptors originate from a middle-aged man with active or convalescent COVID-19.

Here the CDR3 reads CASRLGLAGTGELFF. The CDR3 region has the DNA TGTGCCAGCAGACTTGGACTAGCGGGGACCGGGGAGCTGTTTTTT. The rearrangement joins TRBV2 to TRBJ2-2; TRBD2 matches at 12 bases. V lost 6 bases to trimming and J lost 5 bases; unmatched junction nucleotides: 4. CDR1 and CDR2 (germline): SNHLY, FYNNEI. This CDR3 is built from 15 residues. Supplemented by reference TRBV2 and TRBJ2-2, the full variable domain reads EPEVTQTPSHQVTQMGQEVILRCVPISNHLYFYWYRQILGQKVEFLVSFYNNEISEKSEIFDDQFSVERPDGSNFTLKIRSTKLEDSAMYFCASRLGLAGTGELFFGEGSRLTVL.

V usage is TRBV29-1 and J usage is TRBJ1-1; a possible D gene is TRBD1 (5 bases). The CDR3 spans 13 residues. Trimming took off 7 bases at V and 0 bases at J, with 12 bases between the two ends. In germline, CDR1 is SQVTM, CDR2 ANQGSEA. The CDR3 sequence: CSGREALNTEAFF. The CDR3 DNA sequence: TGCAGCGGCAGGGAGGCATTGAACACTGAAGCTTTCTTT.

The rearrangement links TRBV18 to TRBJ2-7; 9 bases fit TRBD1. The germline V gene has CDR1 KGHSH and CDR2 LQKENI. CDR3 size: 13 residues. V was clipped by 3 bases and J by 7 bases; unmatched bases: 4. CDR3 in DNA: TGTGCCAGCTCACCCGGACAGGGGAGAGAGCAGTACTTC. Its translation: CASSPGQGREQYF.